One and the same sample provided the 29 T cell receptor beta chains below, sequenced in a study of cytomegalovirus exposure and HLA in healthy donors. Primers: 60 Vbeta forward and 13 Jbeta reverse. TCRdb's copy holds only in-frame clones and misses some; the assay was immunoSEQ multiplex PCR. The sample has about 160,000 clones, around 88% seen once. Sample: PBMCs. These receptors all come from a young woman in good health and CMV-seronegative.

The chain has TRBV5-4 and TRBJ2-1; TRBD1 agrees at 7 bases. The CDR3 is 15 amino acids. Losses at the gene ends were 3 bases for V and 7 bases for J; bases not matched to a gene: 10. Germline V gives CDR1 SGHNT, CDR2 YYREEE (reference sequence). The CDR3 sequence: CASSWVPGQQNEQFF. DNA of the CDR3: TGTGCCAGCAGCTGGGTACCGGGACAGCAAAATGAGCAGTTCTTC.

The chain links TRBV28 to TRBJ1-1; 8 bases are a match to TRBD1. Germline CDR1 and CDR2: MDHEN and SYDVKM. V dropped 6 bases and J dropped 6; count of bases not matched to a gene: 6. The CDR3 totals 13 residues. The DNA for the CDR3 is TGTGCCAGCAGGCTGACAGGGGAAGCTGAAGCTTTCTTT. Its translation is CASRLTGEAEAFF.

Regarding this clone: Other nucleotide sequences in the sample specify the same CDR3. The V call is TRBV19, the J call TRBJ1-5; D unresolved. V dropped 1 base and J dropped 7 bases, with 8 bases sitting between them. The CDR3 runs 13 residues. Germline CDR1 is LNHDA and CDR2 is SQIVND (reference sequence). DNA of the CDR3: TGTGCCAGTAGTATAGGGGGAGAACAGCCCCAGCATTTT. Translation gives CASSIGGEQPQHF. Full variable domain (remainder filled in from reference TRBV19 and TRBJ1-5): DGGITQSPKYLFRKEGQNVTLSCEQNLNHDAMYWYRQDPGQGLRLIYYSQIVNDFQKGDIAEGYSVSREKKESFPLTVTSAQKNPTAFYLCASSIGGEQPQHFGDGTRLSIL.

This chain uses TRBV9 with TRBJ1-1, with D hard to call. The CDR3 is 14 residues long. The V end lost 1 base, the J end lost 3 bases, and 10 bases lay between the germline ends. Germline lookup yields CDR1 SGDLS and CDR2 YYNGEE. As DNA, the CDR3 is TGTGCCAGCAGCGTATCGGGTGCGGACACTGAAGCTTTCTTT. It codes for CASSVSGADTEAFF.

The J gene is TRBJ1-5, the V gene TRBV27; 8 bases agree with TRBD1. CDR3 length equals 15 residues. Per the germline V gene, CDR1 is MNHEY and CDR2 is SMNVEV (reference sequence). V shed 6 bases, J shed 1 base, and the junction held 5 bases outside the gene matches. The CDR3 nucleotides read TGTGCCAGCAGGAGTCAGGGGGCGAGCAATCAGCCCCAGCATTTT. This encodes CASRSQGASNQPQHF.

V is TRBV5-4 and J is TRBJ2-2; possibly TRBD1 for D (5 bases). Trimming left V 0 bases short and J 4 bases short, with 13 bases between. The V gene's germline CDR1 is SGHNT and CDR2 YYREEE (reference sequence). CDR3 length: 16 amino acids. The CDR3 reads CASSLEGAAFTGELFF. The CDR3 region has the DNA TGTGCCAGCAGCTTGGAAGGGGCCGCGTTCACCGGGGAGCTGTTTTTT.

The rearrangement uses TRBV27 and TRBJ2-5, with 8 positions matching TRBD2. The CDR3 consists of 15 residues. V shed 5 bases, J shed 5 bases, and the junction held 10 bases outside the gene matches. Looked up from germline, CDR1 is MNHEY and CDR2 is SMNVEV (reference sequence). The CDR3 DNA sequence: TGTGCCAGCAGTGGGGCGGGGGGCCCCAGCGAGACCCAGTACTTC. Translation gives CASSGAGGPSETQYF.

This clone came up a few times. In DNA, the CDR3 is TGTGCCAGCAGCCCCCCGATGTCCGGGGTGAACACTGAAGCTTTCTTT. This gives the protein CASSPPMSGVNTEAFF. The chain is built from TRBV7-2 and TRBJ1-1; D is unresolved. The CDR3 sequence is 16 residues long. Trimming left V 5 bases short and J 0 bases short, with 16 bases between. The germline gives CDR1 SGHTA, CDR2 FQGNSA.

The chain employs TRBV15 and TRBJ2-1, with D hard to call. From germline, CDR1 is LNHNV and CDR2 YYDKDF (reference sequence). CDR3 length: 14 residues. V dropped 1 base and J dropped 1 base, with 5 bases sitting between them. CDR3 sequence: CATSRAFSYNEQFF. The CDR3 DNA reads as TGTGCCACCAGCAGAGCCTTTTCCTACAATGAGCAGTTCTTC.

The CDR3 here is CASSSGVEGDTIYF. In nucleotides, the CDR3 is TGTGCCAGCAGCTCAGGGGTAGAAGGAGACACCATATATTTT. The chain uses TRBV9 and TRBJ1-3; D may be TRBD1 (6 bases). V gave up 4 bases and J gave up 8 bases, with 16 bases separating them. The CDR3 sequence is 14 residues long. Germline CDR1 is SGDLS and CDR2 is YYNGEE.

The chain's CDR3 is CASSMGTGLAFF. CDR3 bases: TGTGCCAGCAGTATGGGGACAGGTTTAGCTTTCTTT. J is TRBJ1-1 and V is TRBV2; TRBD1 matches 8 bases. The CDR3 loop spans 12 amino acids. Losses at the gene ends were 5 bases for V and 10 bases for J; bases not matched to a gene: 6. CDR1 and CDR2 (germline): SNHLY, FYNNEI.

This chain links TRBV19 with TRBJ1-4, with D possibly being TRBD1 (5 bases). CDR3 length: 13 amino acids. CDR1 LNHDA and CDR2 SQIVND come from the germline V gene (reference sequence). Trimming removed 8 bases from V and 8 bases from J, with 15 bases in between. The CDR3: CASVTPPGEKLFF. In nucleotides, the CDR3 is TGTGCCAGTGTGACCCCCCCAGGGGAAAAACTGTTTTTT.

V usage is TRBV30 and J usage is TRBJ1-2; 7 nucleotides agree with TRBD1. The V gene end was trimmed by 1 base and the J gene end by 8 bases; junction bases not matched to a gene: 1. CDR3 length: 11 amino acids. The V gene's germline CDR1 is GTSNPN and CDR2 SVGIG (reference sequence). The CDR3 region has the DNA TGTGCCTGGAGTGGGGGACAGGGCTACACCTTC. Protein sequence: CAWSGGQGYTF.

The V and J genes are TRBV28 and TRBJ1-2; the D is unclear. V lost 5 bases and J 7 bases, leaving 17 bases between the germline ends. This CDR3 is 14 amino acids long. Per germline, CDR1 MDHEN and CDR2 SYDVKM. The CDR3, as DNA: TGTGCCAGCAGTACTGGGCTGAGACCTCTTGGCTACACCTTC. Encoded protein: CASSTGLRPLGYTF.

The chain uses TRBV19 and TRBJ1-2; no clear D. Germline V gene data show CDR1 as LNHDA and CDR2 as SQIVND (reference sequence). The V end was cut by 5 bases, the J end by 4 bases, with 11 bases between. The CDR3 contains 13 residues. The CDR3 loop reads CASSPPGSYGYTF. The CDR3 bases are TGTGCCAGTAGTCCCCCCGGGAGCTATGGCTACACCTTC.

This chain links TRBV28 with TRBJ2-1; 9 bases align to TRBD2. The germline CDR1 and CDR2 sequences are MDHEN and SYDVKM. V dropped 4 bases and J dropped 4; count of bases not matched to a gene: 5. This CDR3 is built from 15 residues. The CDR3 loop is CASSYPSGAYNEQFF. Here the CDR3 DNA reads TGTGCCAGCAGTTACCCTAGCGGGGCGTACAATGAGCAGTTCTTC.

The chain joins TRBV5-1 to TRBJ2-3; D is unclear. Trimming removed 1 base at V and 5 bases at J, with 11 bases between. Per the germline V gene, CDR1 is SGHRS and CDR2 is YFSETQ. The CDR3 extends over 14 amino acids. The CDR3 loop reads CASSLNPVGDTQYF. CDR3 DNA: TGCGCCAGCAGCTTGAACCCAGTTGGAGATACGCAGTATTTT.

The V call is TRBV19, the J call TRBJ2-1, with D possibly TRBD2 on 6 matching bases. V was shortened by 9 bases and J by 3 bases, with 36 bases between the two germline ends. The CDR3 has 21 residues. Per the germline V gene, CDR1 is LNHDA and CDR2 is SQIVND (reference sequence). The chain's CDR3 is CARPVGAVRKSVADHYNEQFF. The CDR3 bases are TGTGCCAGGCCAGTAGGGGCAGTTCGTAAATCGGTAGCGGACCACTACAATGAGCAGTTCTTC.

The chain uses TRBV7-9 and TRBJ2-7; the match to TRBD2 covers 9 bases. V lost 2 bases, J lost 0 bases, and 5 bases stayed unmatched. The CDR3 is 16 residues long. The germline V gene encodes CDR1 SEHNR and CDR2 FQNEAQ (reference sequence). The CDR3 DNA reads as TGTGCCAGCAGCTTAATTAGACTAGCGGACTCCTACGAGCAGTACTTC. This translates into CASSLIRLADSYEQYF.

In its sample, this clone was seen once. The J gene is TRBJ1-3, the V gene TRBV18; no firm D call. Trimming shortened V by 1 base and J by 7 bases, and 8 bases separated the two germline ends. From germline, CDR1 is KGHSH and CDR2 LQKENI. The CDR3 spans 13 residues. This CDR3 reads CASSPLAWNTIYF. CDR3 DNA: TGTGCCAGCTCACCACTCGCGTGGAACACCATATATTTT.

This CDR3 reads CASSSRTGPSQETQYF. The DNA for the CDR3 is TGTGCCAGCAGTTCCCGGACAGGGCCTTCCCAAGAGACCCAGTACTTC. V usage is TRBV27 and J usage is TRBJ2-5; 8 bases are a match to TRBD1. CDR3 length: 16 residues. Germline CDR1 and CDR2: MNHEY and SMNVEV (reference sequence). The trim removed 4 bases at V and 1 base at J, leaving 8 bases unmatched.

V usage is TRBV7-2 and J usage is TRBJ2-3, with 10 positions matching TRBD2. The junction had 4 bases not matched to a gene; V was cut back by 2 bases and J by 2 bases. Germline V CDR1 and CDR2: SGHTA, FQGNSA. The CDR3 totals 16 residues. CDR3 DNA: TGTGCCAGCAGCTTAAGTCTAGCGGGGGCCACAGATACGCAGTATTTT. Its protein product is CASSLSLAGATDTQYF.

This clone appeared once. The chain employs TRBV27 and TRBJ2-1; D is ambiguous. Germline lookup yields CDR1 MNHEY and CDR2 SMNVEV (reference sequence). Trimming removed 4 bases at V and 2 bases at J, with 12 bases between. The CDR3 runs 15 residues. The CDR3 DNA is TGTGCCAGCAGTTATGGGCCTATAGCCTACAATGAGCAGTTCTTC. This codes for CASSYGPIAYNEQFF.

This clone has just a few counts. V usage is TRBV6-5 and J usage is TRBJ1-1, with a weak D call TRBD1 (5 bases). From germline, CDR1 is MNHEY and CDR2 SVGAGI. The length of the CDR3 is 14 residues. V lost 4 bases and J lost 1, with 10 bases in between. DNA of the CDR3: TGTGCCAGCAGTTGGGGGGGAACGAACACTGAAGCTTTCTTT. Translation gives CASSWGGTNTEAFF.

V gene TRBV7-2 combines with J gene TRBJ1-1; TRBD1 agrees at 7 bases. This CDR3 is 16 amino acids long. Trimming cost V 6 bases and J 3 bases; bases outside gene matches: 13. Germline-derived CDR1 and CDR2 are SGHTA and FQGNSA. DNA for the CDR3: TGTGCCAGCAGTCACGACAGGGTGTGGGCATACACTGAAGCTTTCTTT. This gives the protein CASSHDRVWAYTEAFF.

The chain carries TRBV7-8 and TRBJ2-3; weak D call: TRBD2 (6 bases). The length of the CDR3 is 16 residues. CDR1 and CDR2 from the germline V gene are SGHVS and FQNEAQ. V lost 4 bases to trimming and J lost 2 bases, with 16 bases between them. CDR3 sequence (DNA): TGTGCCAGCAGCTGGGAATTCGGAGGGTCCACAGATACGCAGTATTTT. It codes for CASSWEFGGSTDTQYF.

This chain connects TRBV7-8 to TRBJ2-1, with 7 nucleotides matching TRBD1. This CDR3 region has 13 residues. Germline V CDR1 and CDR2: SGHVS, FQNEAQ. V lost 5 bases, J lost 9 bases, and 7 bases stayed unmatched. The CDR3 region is CASSAYRGSEQFF. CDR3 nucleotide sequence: TGTGCCAGCAGCGCTTACAGGGGTAGTGAGCAGTTCTTC.

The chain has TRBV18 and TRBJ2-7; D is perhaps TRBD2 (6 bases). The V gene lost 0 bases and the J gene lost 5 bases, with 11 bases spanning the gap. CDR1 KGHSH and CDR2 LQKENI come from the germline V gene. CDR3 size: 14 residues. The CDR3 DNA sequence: TGTGCCAGCTCACCACCGGGAGGTCAGAACGAGCAGTACTTC. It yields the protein CASSPPGGQNEQYF. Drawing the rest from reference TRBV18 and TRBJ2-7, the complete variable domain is NAGVMQNPRHLVRRRGQEARLRCSPMKGHSHVYWYRQLPEEGLKFMVYLQKENIIDESGMPKERFSAEFPKEGPSILRIQQVVRGDSAAYFCASSPPGGQNEQYFGPGTRLTVT.

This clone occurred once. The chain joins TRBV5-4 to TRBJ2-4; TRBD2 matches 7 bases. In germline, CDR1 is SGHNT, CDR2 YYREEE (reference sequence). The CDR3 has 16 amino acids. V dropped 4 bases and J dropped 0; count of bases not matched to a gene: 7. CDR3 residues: CASSRGGDEAKNIQYF. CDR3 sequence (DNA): TGTGCCAGCAGCCGGGGAGGGGACGAAGCCAAAAACATTCAGTACTTC.